The text below deals with one TCR beta chain. Its cognate antigen is unknown. This sample is part of a study of T cells after yellow fever vaccination. Study context: Some fractions had low cell numbers, and these were prepared with SMART-Seq v4 Ultra Low Input. Notes on the study in general: FACS-sorted repertoires could harbor abundant contaminating bulk-population clonotypes.

Trimming at V came to 5 bases and at J to 7 bases, leaving 8 bases not matched to a gene. This CDR3 region has 15 residues. Germline CDR1 KGHSH, CDR2 LQKENI. Using its own MiXCR run on the 5' RACE reads, TCRdb lists one record per CDR3 protein. The sample contains 450,000 to 550,000 distinct CDR3 sequences, about a fifth of which appear only once. The sequencing used PBMCs, collected 15 days after the yellow fever booster vaccination. The chain has TRBV18 and TRBJ2-1; TRBD2 aligns across 10 bases. This TCR derives from a man aged 25 to 45 who received the YFV17D yellow fever vaccine. This chain's CDR3 is CASSGGLADGNEQFF. The DNA of the CDR3 is TGTGCCAGCTCAGGAGGACTAGCGGATGGTAATGAGCAGTTCTTC.